This T cell receptor (beta chain) was captured in a study of T cell responses to AZD1222 COVID-19 vaccine. Study-wide points: The donors showed a predominance of white British ancestry and of females, with possible underestimation of clonal diversity. Receipt of two AZD1222 doses was followed by a rise in Spike-specific TCR breadth and depth.

Profiling relied on immunoSEQ multiplex PCR, and the TCRdb table lists in-frame clones only, not all of them. The sample includes more than 85,000 clones, 75% to 90% of them seen just once. Remarks on this clone: Its cognate antigen is unknown.

Sequences were derived from peripheral blood, sampled 28 days after the second AZD1222 dose. The sequence was obtained from an adult who received the AZD1222 COVID-19 vaccine.

CDR3 nucleotide sequence: TGTGCCAGCAGCATGGACTATCCGAGCTCCTACGAGCAGTACTTC. It codes for CASSMDYPSSYEQYF. The rearrangement links TRBV25-1 to TRBJ2-7; D perhaps matches TRBD2 (6 bases). CDR3 length: 15 residues. Germline V gene lookup returns CDR1 MGHDK and CDR2 SYGVNS. Trimming stripped 6 bases from V and 0 bases from J, with 15 bases between.